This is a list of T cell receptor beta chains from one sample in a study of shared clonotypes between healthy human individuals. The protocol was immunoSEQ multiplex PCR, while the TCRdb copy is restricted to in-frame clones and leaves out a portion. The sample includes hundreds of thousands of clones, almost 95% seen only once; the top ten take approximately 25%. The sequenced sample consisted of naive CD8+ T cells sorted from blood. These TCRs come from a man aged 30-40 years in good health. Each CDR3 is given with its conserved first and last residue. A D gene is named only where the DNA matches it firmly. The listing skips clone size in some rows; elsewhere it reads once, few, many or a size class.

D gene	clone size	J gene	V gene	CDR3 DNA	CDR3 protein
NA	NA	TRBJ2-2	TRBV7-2	TGTGCCAGCACTAACACCGGGGAGCTGTTTTTT	CASTNTGELFF
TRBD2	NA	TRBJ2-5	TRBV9	TGTGCCAGCAGCGTTAGCGGGAGGGCAGGGGAGACCCAGTACTTC	CASSVSGRAGETQYF
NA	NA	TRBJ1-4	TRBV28	TGTGCCAGCAGTACCCTTGGGACGGAGATACGGACGGCTAATGAAAAACTGTTTTTT	CASSTLGTEIRTANEKLFF
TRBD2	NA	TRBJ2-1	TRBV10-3	TGTGCCATCAGTGAATTAGCGGGTGTAAGGATTGAGCAGTTCTTC	CAISELAGVRIEQFF
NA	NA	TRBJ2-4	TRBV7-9	TGTGCCAGCAGCTTAGACAGCGCCAAAAACATTCAGTACTTC	CASSLDSAKNIQYF
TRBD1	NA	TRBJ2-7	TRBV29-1	TGCAGCGTTGAATTTCCGGGACAGGGCTACGAGCAGTACTTC	CSVEFPGQGYEQYF
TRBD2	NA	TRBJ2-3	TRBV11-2	TGTGCCAGCAGCTTATTGAGCGGGAGAACAGATACGCAGTATTTT	CASSLLSGRTDTQYF
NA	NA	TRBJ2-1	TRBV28	TGTGCCAGTTCCACGGACAGTTACAATGAGCAGTTCTTC	CASSTDSYNEQFF
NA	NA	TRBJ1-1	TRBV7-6	TGTGCCAGCAGCTCCAAATTACAGGCGAACACTGAAGCTTTCTTT	CASSSKLQANTEAFF
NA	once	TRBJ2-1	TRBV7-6	TGTGCCAGCAGCGGGGGCCTGTACAATGAGCAGTTCTTC	CASSGGLYNEQFF
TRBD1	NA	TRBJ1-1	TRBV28	TGTGCCAGCAGTTTGACAGGGCACGGGAACACTGAAGCTTTCTTT	CASSLTGHGNTEAFF
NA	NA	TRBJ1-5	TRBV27	TGTGCCAGCAGTTTGTTTATTTCTAGCAATCAGCCCCAGCATTTT	CASSLFISSNQPQHF
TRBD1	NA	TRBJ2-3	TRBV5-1	TGCGCCAGCAGCTCCCAAGGGACAGGGGCTTCCATCGGGGCAGATACGCAGTATTTT	CASSSQGTGASIGADTQYF
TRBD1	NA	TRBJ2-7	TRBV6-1	TGTGCCAGCAGTGAGCCGGGACAGGGGCTTCACGAGCAGTACTTC	CASSEPGQGLHEQYF
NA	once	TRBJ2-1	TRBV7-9	TGTGCCAGCAGCTTAGGAATTTCACAGGGAAGATACTGGCGTGAGCAGTTCTTC	CASSLGISQGRYWREQFF
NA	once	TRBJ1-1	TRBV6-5	TGTGCCAGCAGTTACCGGCACCCCGGCGCTGAAGCTTTCTTT	CASSYRHPGAEAFF
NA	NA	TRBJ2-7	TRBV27	TGTGCCAGCAGTTCCGCCTACGAGCAGTACTTC	CASSSAYEQYF